The clone carrying this T cell receptor (beta chain) was recorded only once. Its antigen is as yet unknown. The CDR3 runs to 14 residues. Trimming stripped 6 bases from V and 0 bases from J, with 14 bases between. CDR1 is SQVTM, CDR2 ANQGSEA, per germline. This entry belongs to a study of cytomegalovirus exposure and HLA in healthy donors. Study-wide points: According to the study, 160 or so TCR beta chains were cytomegalovirus-associated. Through in vitro validation, three CMV-associated chains were shown to be specific for CMV antigens. Rare TCR sequences dominated, though some public TCRs recurred in many donors. The finding came from a later analysis; first-cohort TCR clusters tended to co-occur in the 110 or so validation repertoires.

The method was immunoSEQ multiplex PCR; TCRdb's version includes in-frame clones alone and lacks a portion of them. Of fewer than 200,000 clones in the sample, nearly 90% were seen once. Input material: PBMCs. The clonotype originates from a man aged 18 to 29 in good health and CMV-seropositive. The rearrangement uses TRBV29-1 and TRBJ1-1, with a possible D match to TRBD1 (5 bases). CDR3 sequence reads: CSVGRGHMNTEAFF. CDR3 nucleotides: TGCAGCGTGGGGAGGGGTCACATGAACACTGAAGCTTTCTTT.